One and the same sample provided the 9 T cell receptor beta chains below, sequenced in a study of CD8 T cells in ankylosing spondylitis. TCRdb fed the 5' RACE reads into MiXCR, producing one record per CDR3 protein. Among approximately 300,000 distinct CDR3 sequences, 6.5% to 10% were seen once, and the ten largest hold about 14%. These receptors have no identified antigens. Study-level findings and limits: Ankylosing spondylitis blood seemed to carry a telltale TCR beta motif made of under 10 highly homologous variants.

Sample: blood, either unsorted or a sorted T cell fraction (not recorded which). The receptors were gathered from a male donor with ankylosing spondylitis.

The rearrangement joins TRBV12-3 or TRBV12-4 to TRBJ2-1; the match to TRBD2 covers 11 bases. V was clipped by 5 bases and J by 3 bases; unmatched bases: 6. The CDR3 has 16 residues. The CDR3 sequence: CASSNYSGRGYNEQFF. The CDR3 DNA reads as TGTGCCAGCAGTAACTATAGCGGGAGGGGCTACAATGAGCAGTTCTTC.

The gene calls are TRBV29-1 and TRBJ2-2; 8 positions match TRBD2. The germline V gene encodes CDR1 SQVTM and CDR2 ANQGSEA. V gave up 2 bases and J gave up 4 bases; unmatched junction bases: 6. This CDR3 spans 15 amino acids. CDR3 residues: CSVESGLASTGELFF. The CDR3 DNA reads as TGCAGCGTTGAAAGTGGACTAGCTAGCACCGGGGAGCTGTTTTTT.

The DNA for the CDR3 is TGTGCCAGCTCGCCCGCTTCCGCGGGGAGGCCCTACAATGAGCAGTTCTTC. Protein sequence: CASSPASAGRPYNEQFF. The chain carries TRBV18 and TRBJ2-1; a possible D gene is TRBD2 (6 bases). V lost 6 bases and J lost 2, with 20 bases in between. The CDR3 consists of 17 residues. CDR1 is KGHSH and CDR2 is LQKENI in the germline V gene.

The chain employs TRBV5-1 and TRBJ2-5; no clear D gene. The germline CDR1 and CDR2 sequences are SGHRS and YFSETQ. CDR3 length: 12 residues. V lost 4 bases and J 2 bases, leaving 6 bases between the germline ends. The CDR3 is CASSVVQETQYF. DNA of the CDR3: TGCGCCAGCAGCGTGGTACAAGAGACCCAGTACTTC.

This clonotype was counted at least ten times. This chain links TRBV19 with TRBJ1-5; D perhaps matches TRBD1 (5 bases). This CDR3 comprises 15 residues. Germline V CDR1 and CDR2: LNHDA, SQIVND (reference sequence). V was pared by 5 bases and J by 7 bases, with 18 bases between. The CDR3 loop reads CASSARHGTGQPQHF. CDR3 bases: TGTGCCAGTAGTGCCCGACACGGGACGGGACAGCCCCAGCATTTT.

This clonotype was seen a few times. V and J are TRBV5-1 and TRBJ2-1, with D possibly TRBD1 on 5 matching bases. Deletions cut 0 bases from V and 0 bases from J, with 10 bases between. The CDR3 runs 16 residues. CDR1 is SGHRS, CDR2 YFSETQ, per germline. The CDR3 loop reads CASSLGAGNSYNEQFF. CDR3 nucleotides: TGCGCCAGCAGCTTGGGCGCAGGGAACTCCTACAATGAGCAGTTCTTC. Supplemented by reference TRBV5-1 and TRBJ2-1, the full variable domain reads KAGVTQTPRYLIKTRGQQVTLSCSPISGHRSVSWYQQTPGQGLQFLFEYFSETQRNKGNFPGRFSGRQFSNSRSEMNVSTLELGDSALYLCASSLGAGNSYNEQFFGPGTRLTVL.

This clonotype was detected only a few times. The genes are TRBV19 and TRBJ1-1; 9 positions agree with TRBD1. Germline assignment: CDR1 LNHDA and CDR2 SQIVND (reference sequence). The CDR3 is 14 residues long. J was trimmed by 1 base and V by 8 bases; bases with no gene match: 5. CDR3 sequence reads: CASESDRGNTEAFF. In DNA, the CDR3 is TGTGCCAGTGAATCGGACAGGGGGAACACTGAAGCTTTCTTT.

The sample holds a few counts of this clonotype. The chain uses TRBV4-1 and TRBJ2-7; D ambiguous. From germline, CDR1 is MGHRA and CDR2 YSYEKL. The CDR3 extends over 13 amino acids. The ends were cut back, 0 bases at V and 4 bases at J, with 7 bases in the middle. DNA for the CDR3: TGCGCCAGCAGCCAAGAAGGTCCTTACGAGCAGTACTTC. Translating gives CASSQEGPYEQYF.

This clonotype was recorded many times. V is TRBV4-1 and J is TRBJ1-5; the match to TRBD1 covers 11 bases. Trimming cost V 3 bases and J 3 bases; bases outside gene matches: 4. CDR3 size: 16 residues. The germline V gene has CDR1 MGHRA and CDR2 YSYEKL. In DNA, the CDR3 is TGCGCCAGCAGCCATGGGACAGGGGGTTTCAATCAGCCCCAGCATTTT. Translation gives CASSHGTGGFNQPQHF.